The entry below gives a single T cell receptor beta chain sequence along with its context. This same CDR3 is encoded by further DNA sequences in the sample. The data derive from a study of cytomegalovirus exposure and HLA in healthy donors. The PCR ran on 60 Vbeta and 13 Jbeta primers. This table comes from immunoSEQ multiplex PCR, and its TCRdb copy is limited to in-frame clones, with some not included. Found here are 150,000 to 200,000 clones; the top ten clones hold roughly 1.3%. The sequencing sample was made of PBMCs. The TCR comes from a woman in her fifties or sixties in good health and CMV-seronegative.

Here the CDR3 DNA reads TGCGCCAGCAGCTTGGGAGAGAACACTGAAGCTTTCTTT. It encodes CASSLGENTEAFF. The chain is built from TRBV5-1 and TRBJ1-1; D is unclear. Germline assignment: CDR1 SGHRS and CDR2 YFSETQ. V was pared by 0 bases and J by 1 base, with 4 bases between. The CDR3 contains 13 residues.